One and the same sample provided the 18 T cell receptor beta chains below, sequenced in a study of cytomegalovirus exposure and HLA in healthy donors. Clones were sequenced by immunoSEQ multiplex PCR, and TCRdb holds only the in-frame ones, with some missing. The data hold about 160,000 clones, with 95% to 96% observed a single time. The sample taken for sequencing was PBMCs. All receptors derive from a woman under 30 in good health and CMV-seronegative.

The chain joins TRBV11-3 to TRBJ1-3, with 9 bases aligning to TRBD1. This CDR3 comprises 14 residues. Germline loops: CDR1 SGHNT, CDR2 YENEEA. V gave up 4 bases and J gave up 6 bases; unmatched junction bases: 4. CDR3 nucleotide sequence: TGTGCCAGCAGCTCCACAGGGGGCGAAAACACCATATATTTT. Residues: CASSSTGGENTIYF.

This clone was found many times. The chain carries TRBV29-1 and TRBJ1-6, with 7 bases lining up with TRBD1. The trim removed 4 bases at V and 6 bases at J, leaving 3 bases unmatched. The CDR3 contains 13 residues. CDR1 is SQVTM and CDR2 is ANQGSEA in the germline V gene. In nucleotides, the CDR3 is TGCAGCGTTGCGACAGGGATTAATTCACCCCTCCACTTT. It codes for CSVATGINSPLHF.

The rearrangement links TRBV6-5 to TRBJ1-5; D ambiguous. Trimming removed 4 bases from V and 0 bases from J, with 10 bases in between. CDR1 and CDR2 (germline): MNHEY, SVGAGI. CDR3 length: 15 amino acids. The CDR3 DNA follows: TGTGCCAGCAGTTCCAGTTGGTATAGCAATCAGCCCCAGCATTTT. Translated, it gives CASSSSWYSNQPQHF.

The chain recombines TRBV4-1 with TRBJ2-1; perhaps TRBD1 as D (6 bases). The V gene lost 7 bases and the J gene lost 0 bases, with 19 bases spanning the gap. CDR3 length: 17 residues. Germline V gene data show CDR1 as MGHRA and CDR2 as YSYEKL. Here the CDR3 DNA reads TGCGCCAGCACGGAAGGTCAGGGGCCCATCTCCTACAATGAGCAGTTCTTC. It encodes CASTEGQGPISYNEQFF.

V usage is TRBV18 and J usage is TRBJ1-1; the D gene is possibly TRBD1 (5 bases). This CDR3 is 13 amino acids long. Per germline, CDR1 KGHSH and CDR2 LQKENI. V lost 2 bases and J lost 7, with 11 bases in between. The CDR3 DNA is TGTGCCAGCTCACCAAGGCAGGGCGATGAAGCTTTCTTT. Translated, it gives CASSPRQGDEAFF.

The gene calls are TRBV11-2 and TRBJ2-6; a possible D gene is TRBD1 (6 bases). The V end was cut by 6 bases, the J end by 0 bases, with 15 bases between. The length of the CDR3 is 17 residues. The germline V gene has CDR1 SGHAT and CDR2 FQNNGV. CDR3 sequence reads: CASSKIRQDSGANVLTF. The CDR3 DNA is TGTGCCAGCAGTAAGATCCGACAGGACTCTGGGGCCAACGTCCTGACTTTC.

This clone was found once. The rearrangement links TRBV7-2 to TRBJ2-2; possibly TRBD1 for D (6 bases). The CDR3 runs to 15 residues. The germline V gene encodes CDR1 SGHTA and CDR2 FQGNSA. Trimming cost V 5 bases and J 0 bases, with 10 bases left between them. The DNA of the CDR3 is TGTGCCAGCAGCGGGGGCCGGACGAACACCGGGGAGCTGTTTTTT. Its translation is CASSGGRTNTGELFF.

This sequence joins TRBV6-6 and TRBJ1-1; 9 bases agree with TRBD1. The trim removed 5 bases at V and 4 bases at J, leaving 8 bases unmatched. Germline V gives CDR1 MNHNY, CDR2 SVGAGI (reference sequence). CDR3 length: 15 amino acids. The CDR3 reads CASSRDRVAGTEAFF. The CDR3 DNA reads TGTGCCAGCAGTCGGGACAGGGTTGCGGGCACTGAAGCTTTCTTT.

The J gene is TRBJ2-1, the V gene TRBV5-1, with D maybe TRBD1 (5 bases). V was trimmed by 0 bases and J by 8 bases, leaving 12 bases between them. The length of the CDR3 is 14 residues. Germline CDR1 SGHRS, CDR2 YFSETQ. The CDR3 coding sequence is TGCGCCAGCAGCTTGGCCAATACAGGATATGAGCAGTTCTTC. Its translation: CASSLANTGYEQFF.

This sequence joins TRBV7-6 and TRBJ1-5, with 7 bases lining up with TRBD1. With V trimmed by 5 bases and J by 5 bases, 12 bases remained unmatched. Germline V gene lookup returns CDR1 SGHVS and CDR2 FNYEAQ. The CDR3 length is 16 residues. The CDR3 protein is CASSRGPYRGDQPQHF. CDR3 bases: TGTGCCAGCAGCCGCGGCCCGTACAGGGGAGATCAGCCCCAGCATTTT.

The chain has TRBV7-2 and TRBJ2-1; 11 bases map to TRBD2. Germline trimming cut 5 bases from V and 0 bases from J; bases unmatched to any gene: 6. In germline, CDR1 is SGHTA, CDR2 FQGNSA. The CDR3 sequence is 17 residues long. This CDR3 reads CASSISGGGRSYNEQFF. CDR3 in DNA: TGTGCCAGCAGCATTAGCGGGGGGGGGCGCTCCTACAATGAGCAGTTCTTC.

The CDR3 nucleotides read TGTGCCAGCAGCTTGCGACGGGGTGCTAATGAAAAACTGTTTTTT. Protein: CASSLRRGANEKLFF. V usage is TRBV5-6 and J usage is TRBJ1-4; D is ambiguous. CDR3 size: 15 residues. V dropped 1 base and J dropped 3 bases, with 10 bases sitting between them. In germline, CDR1 is SGHDT, CDR2 YYEEEE.

The rearrangement joins TRBV9 to TRBJ2-1; D may be TRBD1 (6 bases). The CDR3 sequence is 14 residues long. Germline-derived CDR1 and CDR2 are SGDLS and YYNGEE. Trimming pared 0 bases from V and 5 bases from J, leaving 9 bases between. The CDR3 nucleotides read TGTGCCAGCAGCGTAGAGGGGGTGGACAATGAGCAGTTCTTC. It encodes CASSVEGVDNEQFF.

This sequence joins TRBV9 and TRBJ2-5; D is perhaps TRBD2 (5 bases). This CDR3 is 15 amino acids long. V was pared by 3 bases and J by 3 bases, with 15 bases between. CDR1 is SGDLS and CDR2 is YYNGEE in the germline V gene. CDR3 nucleotides: TGTGCCAGCAGCGAGGACGGGCGGCGGGAAGAGACCCAGTACTTC. Amino acids: CASSEDGRREETQYF.

The J gene is TRBJ2-1, the V gene TRBV2; D possibly corresponds to TRBD1 (5 bases). This CDR3 contains 11 residues. V lost 4 bases to trimming and J lost 13 bases, with 11 bases between them. Germline CDR1 and CDR2: SNHLY and FYNNEI. The CDR3: CASSVRVPQFF. In DNA, the CDR3 is TGTGCCAGCAGTGTCAGGGTCCCTCAGTTCTTC.

V and J are TRBV7-8 and TRBJ1-1, with D tentatively TRBD1 (6 bases). Trimming cost V 5 bases and J 4 bases, with 20 bases left between them. Germline V gene sequence: CDR1 SGHVS, CDR2 FQNEAQ. CDR3 length equals 16 residues. The CDR3 loop is CASSSTGSIFGTEAFF. CDR3 nucleotides: TGTGCCAGCAGCAGTACAGGGTCTATCTTCGGCACTGAAGCTTTCTTT.

The chain links TRBV7-9 to TRBJ2-5, with D tentatively TRBD1 (6 bases). The CDR3 extends over 13 amino acids. Germline V gene sequence: CDR1 SEHNR, CDR2 FQNEAQ (reference sequence). The germline V and J ends were trimmed by 6 bases and 2 bases, with 10 bases remaining between them. The CDR3 DNA is TGTGCCAGCAGTAAGACAGGACAAGAGACCCAGTACTTC. Residues: CASSKTGQETQYF.

The V and J genes are TRBV7-9 and TRBJ2-2; unclear D gene. This CDR3 spans 14 amino acids. V was shortened by 3 bases and J by 1 base, with 6 bases between the two germline ends. From germline, CDR1 is SEHNR and CDR2 FQNEAQ (reference sequence). For the CDR3, the DNA is TGTGCCAGCAGCTTCTACGAGAACACCGGGGAGCTGTTTTTT. The encoded protein is CASSFYENTGELFF.